This entry lists 12 T cell receptor beta chains sequenced from one sample in a study of blood T cell repertoires in COVID-19. The table came from immunoSEQ multiplex PCR; TCRdb's copy has only in-frame clones and leaves some out. The profile shows 100,000 to 150,000 clones, 80% to 95% of them singletons. The sample comprised peripheral blood. Receptor source: a man aged 45 to 65 with COVID-19, enrolled during active disease.

This clone occurred once. The gene calls are TRBV6-5 and TRBJ2-7; TRBD2 agrees at 8 bases. Germline loops: CDR1 MNHEY, CDR2 SVGAGI. J was trimmed by 3 bases and V by 5 bases; bases with no gene match: 3. This CDR3 spans 13 amino acids. CDR3: CASSKGTSYEQYF. The CDR3 nucleotides are TGTGCCAGCAGTAAGGGGACTAGCTACGAGCAGTACTTC.

The rearrangement joins TRBV18 to TRBJ1-1, with a tentative D call TRBD1 (5 bases). Trimming pared 6 bases from V and 4 bases from J, leaving 12 bases between. The CDR3 totals 13 residues. CDR1 is KGHSH and CDR2 is LQKENI in the germline V gene. The CDR3: CASSPGGSTEAFF. DNA for the CDR3: TGTGCCAGCTCTCCGGGGGGGAGCACTGAAGCTTTCTTT.

This chain uses TRBV28 with TRBJ2-2; 7 bases are a match to TRBD1. CDR1 and CDR2 from the germline V gene are MDHEN and SYDVKM. The CDR3 consists of 14 residues. V trimming: 6 bases; J trimming: 3 bases; junction bases outside the gene matches: 4. The CDR3 sequence is CASRRQGDTGELFF. Written as DNA, the CDR3 is TGTGCCAGCAGGCGACAGGGCGACACCGGGGAGCTGTTTTTT.

The chain is built from TRBV19 and TRBJ2-1; perhaps TRBD2 as D (6 bases). The CDR3 is 12 residues long. V lost 5 bases and J lost 11, with 13 bases in between. The germline CDR1 and CDR2 sequences are LNHDA and SQIVND (reference sequence). The DNA for the CDR3 is TGTGCCAGTAGTGCGGGACTGACCCAGCAGTTCTTC. Translating it yields CASSAGLTQQFF.

This chain connects TRBV19 to TRBJ2-5; TRBD2 might be the D (5 bases). The V gene lost 6 bases and the J gene lost 5 bases, with 19 bases spanning the gap. The CDR3 is 15 residues long. CDR1 and CDR2 from the germline V gene are LNHDA and SQIVND (reference sequence). CDR3 residues: CASSVSHRGRETQYF. CDR3 nucleotide sequence: TGTGCCAGTAGCGTTTCCCACCGGGGTCGTGAGACCCAGTACTTC.

This clone was observed a single time. The chain joins TRBV9 to TRBJ2-3; 7 bases are a match to TRBD2. V was clipped by 3 bases and J by 7 bases; unmatched bases: 11. Germline CDR1 and CDR2: SGDLS and YYNGEE. The CDR3 sequence is 15 residues long. The CDR3 protein is CASSGRGAGDHTQYF. The CDR3 DNA is TGTGCCAGCAGCGGGCGAGGGGCGGGAGATCATACGCAGTATTTT.

This clone was detected only a few times. The V and J genes are TRBV4-1 and TRBJ2-7; 10 bases are shared with TRBD1. Germline-derived CDR1 and CDR2 are MGHRA and YSYEKL. There are 15 residues in the CDR3. V shed 2 bases, J shed 4 bases, and the junction held 5 bases outside the gene matches. The DNA for the CDR3 is TGCGCCAGCAGCCAACGGGACAGGGGAGGGTACGAGCAGTACTTC. Protein product: CASSQRDRGGYEQYF.

V gene TRBV5-4 combines with J gene TRBJ1-2; TRBD1 matches at 11 bases. V dropped 0 bases and J dropped 4; count of bases not matched to a gene: 14. Germline V gives CDR1 SGHNT, CDR2 YYREEE (reference sequence). The CDR3 has 19 amino acids. CDR3 sequence: CASSLGPTGQGASSYGYTF. The CDR3 DNA sequence: TGTGCCAGCAGCTTGGGCCCTACAGGACAGGGGGCCTCCAGCTATGGCTACACCTTC.

This sequence joins TRBV7-9 and TRBJ1-5; D remains ambiguous. Germline CDR1 SEHNR, CDR2 FQNEAQ (reference sequence). The CDR3 has 14 residues. The ends were cut back, 4 bases at V and 5 bases at J, with 12 bases in the middle. CDR3 in amino acids: CASSSSAGYQPQHF. CDR3 DNA sequence: TGTGCCAGCAGCTCATCTGCGGGATATCAGCCCCAGCATTTT.

In the case of this clone: One end of the junction is discordant with germline, which a read error may explain. The rearrangement joins TRBV5-4 to TRBJ2-5, with TRBD2 matching over 7 bases. The CDR3 loop spans 13 amino acids. The germline V gene has CDR1 SGHNT and CDR2 YYREEE (reference sequence). As DNA, the CDR3 is TGTGCCAGCACCTTGGGGGGGGTGCAGACCCAGTACTTC. This sequence encodes CASTLGGVQTQYF.

The J gene is TRBJ2-1, the V gene TRBV9, with 8 bases matching TRBD1. Trimming removed 4 bases from V and 3 bases from J; junction bases left unmatched: 18. CDR3 size: 19 residues. CDR1 is SGDLS and CDR2 is YYNGEE in the germline V gene. CDR3 DNA: TGTGCCAGCAGCCCCGGGGACGTCGGACAGGGTCCCTTCTACAATGAGCAGTTCTTC. Translated, it gives CASSPGDVGQGPFYNEQFF.

The chain joins TRBV5-5 to TRBJ2-5; TRBD2 agrees at 10 bases. The V gene's germline CDR1 is SGHKS and CDR2 YYEKEE (reference sequence). Germline trimming cut 4 bases from V and 5 bases from J; bases unmatched to any gene: 14. The CDR3 has 17 amino acids. CDR3 loop: CASSTPHGGAGGETQYF. Here the CDR3 DNA reads TGTGCCAGCAGCACCCCTCACGGGGGAGCGGGAGGGGAGACCCAGTACTTC.